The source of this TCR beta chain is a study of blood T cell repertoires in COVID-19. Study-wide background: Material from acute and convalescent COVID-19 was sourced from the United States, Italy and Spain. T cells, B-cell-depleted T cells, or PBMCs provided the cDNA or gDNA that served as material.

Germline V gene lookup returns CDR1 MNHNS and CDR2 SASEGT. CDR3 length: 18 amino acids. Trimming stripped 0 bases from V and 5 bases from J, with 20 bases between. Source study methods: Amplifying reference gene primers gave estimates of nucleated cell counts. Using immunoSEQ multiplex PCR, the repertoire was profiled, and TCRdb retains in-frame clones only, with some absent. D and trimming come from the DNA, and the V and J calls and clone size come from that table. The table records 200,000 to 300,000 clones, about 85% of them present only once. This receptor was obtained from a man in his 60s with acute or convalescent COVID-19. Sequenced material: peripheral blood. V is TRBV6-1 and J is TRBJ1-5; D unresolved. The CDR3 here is CASSEARAARPGDQPQHF. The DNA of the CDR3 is TGTGCCAGCAGTGAAGCGCGGGCAGCTCGGCCGGGCGATCAGCCCCAGCATTTT.